This T cell receptor beta chain was observed in a study of cytomegalovirus exposure and HLA in healthy donors. Overall study results and limits: Listed as cytomegalovirus-associated were over 150 TCR beta chains. First-cohort TCR clusters were later found to tend to co-occur in the roughly 130 validation repertoires.

Assay used: immunoSEQ multiplex PCR; TCRdb lists only in-frame clones, some missing. This table has about 220,000 clones, over 80% appearing once. Turning to this clone: Its target is not known.

What was sequenced was PBMCs. The TCR was taken from a woman in her twenties or thirties in good health and CMV-seropositive.

CDR3 amino acids: CASSLRGSLDEQFF. The CDR3 DNA reads as TGCGCCAGCAGCCTGCGCGGGAGTCTGGATGAGCAGTTCTTC. V and J are TRBV5-1 and TRBJ2-1, with 7 bases that match TRBD2. The J segment lost 8 bases and the V segment lost 4 bases, leaving 9 bases of the junction unmatched. The CDR3 extends over 14 amino acids. Per germline, CDR1 SGHRS and CDR2 YFSETQ.